The sequence of this TCR beta chain was determined in a study of T cell changes during pregnancy in multiple sclerosis. CDR1 and CDR2 (germline): KGHSH, LQKENI. Germline trimming cut 2 bases from V and 3 bases from J; bases unmatched to any gene: 3. The length of the CDR3 is 14 residues. Method: immunoSEQ multiplex PCR; TCRdb's copy keeps in-frame clones and lacks some. The data show some 60,000 clones, roughly 93% seen once. The clonotype was recovered from a female donor with multiple sclerosis, enrolled in a pregnancy study. V gene TRBV18 combines with J gene TRBJ2-7; 8 bases align to TRBD2. The sample here was peripheral blood, taken after pregnancy. The CDR3 region is CASSPSGRGYEQYF. The CDR3 bases are TGTGCCAGCTCACCAAGCGGGAGAGGCTACGAGCAGTACTTC.